This T cell receptor beta chain was documented in a study of graft-versus-host responses after intestinal transplantation (dated by TCRdb to about 2021). Turning to the overall study: Multivisceral, liver-intestinal, or isolated intestinal transplants were received by the recipients. Every recipient was given anti-thymocyte globulin induction, then maintenance tacrolimus and steroids for around three years. After intestinal transplantation, graft-versus-host and host-versus-graft alloreactive T cell clones in the graft, circulation and bone marrow were tracked using bulk TCR-beta CDR3 sequencing. To identify alloreactive clones, pre-transplant mixed lymphocyte reaction products were sequenced and compared with unstimulated pre-transplant donor and recipient T cells. A cohort of some 24 intestinal transplant recipients, including one retransplant, was enrolled, and a few patients lacking pretransplant specimens were excluded. Donor T cell macrochimerism was defined as a peak of at least 4% donor T cells among recipient peripheral blood mononuclear cells. Instead of going to the commercial service, samples from a few later patients were sequenced in-house on an Illumina MiSeq and processed with MiXCR. Summary of the overall study and its limitations: Early after transplant, peak levels of circulating GvH clones were found to be associated with declines in HvG clones. High GvH to HvG T cell clonal ratios were observed in the allografts of patients with donor T cell macrochimerism. The conclusions were limited by the relatively low number and heterogeneity of the intestinal transplant patients. GvH clones turned up in recipient bone marrow, with some appearing earlier in ileal mucosa or blood, a pattern consistent with an intestinal mucosal origin.

Points on this clone: Its specific antigen is unknown. Base-call qualities are not available, and no considerably larger clone is one nucleotide away.

The library was prepared using the immunoSEQ multiplex PCR assay. In most patients, genomic DNA was isolated using the Qiagen DNeasy Blood and Tissue Kit and sent frozen to Adaptive Biotechnologies for TCR sequencing. For most patients, genomic DNA was subjected to high-throughput TCR-beta CDR3 sequencing by Adaptive Biotechnologies. In the source study's methods: TCR sequencing data were retrieved from Adaptive's ImmunoSEQ software for around 18 patients, whereas a few other patients were processed with MiXCR and VDJtools. CD4 versus CD8 sorting errors were corrected by removing sequences found in both subsets at a frequency ratio below 5:1. CDR3 nucleotide sequences shared between donor and recipient were removed because their origin could not be assigned. To be classed as alloreactive, a clone needed at least 2-fold expansion over unstimulated cells and a minimum CFSE-low frequency of 0.002% (template counts) or 0.001% (read counts). A clone was considered mappable if detected in the sequenced pre-transplant spleen, lymph node, or MLR CFSE-low populations of the donor or recipient. Cumulative frequency of alloreactive clones was calculated as a percentage of all sequences weighted by copy number. TCRdb mirrors the immuneACCESS table, restricted to in-frame sequences. Some clones are absent from its copies; in checked studies, under half trace to an unresolved V gene, and the reason for the others is unknown. V and J calls and clone size follow that table, whereas D and trimming were derived from the DNA. The sample profile shows 80,000 to 90,000 clones; under 90% of them were found once. In total, the top ten clones hold over 0.1% of the sample.

This specimen's time point label, interpreted: cells obtained before transplantation from donor or recipient. CD3+CD4+ and CD3+CD8+ populations were FACS-sorted from unstimulated pre-transplant donor and recipient cells taken from spleen or lymph nodes. The receptor was derived from a human donor who received an intestinal transplant. The material was unstimulated CD4+ T cells sorted from spleen or lymph node cells, obtained before intestinal transplant.

The bases read TGCGCCAGCAGCTTGGGAGGACAGAACCAAGAGACCCAGTACTTC. The translation is CASSLGGQNQETQYF. Recombination linked TRBV5-1 to TRBJ2-5; the D segment could be TRBD1, given 6 matching bases. The junction carries 9 bases between V and J, which are trimmed by 0 bases and 0 bases respectively. For CDR1 and CDR2, the germline V gene lists SGHRS and YFSETQ. There are 15 amino acids in the CDR3, from cysteine to phenylalanine inclusive. Left in the record is the CDR3 DNA by itself, 45 bases read in frame from the first base. Full variable domain (CDR3 extended with the reference TRBV5-1 and TRBJ2-5 proteins): KAGVTQTPRYLIKTRGQQVTLSCSPISGHRSVSWYQQTPGQGLQFLFEYFSETQRNKGNFPGRFSGRQFSNSRSEMNVSTLELGDSALYLCASSLGGQNQETQYFGPGTRLLVL.